This T cell receptor (beta chain) was recovered during a study of T cell repertoires in cytomegalovirus infection. The study, taken as a whole, reports: CMV-specific TCR beta clonotypes restricted by HLA-C dominated the ex vivo response.

Turning to this clonotype: The target antigen is unknown.

TCRdb called the reads again in MiXCR, with one record for every CDR3 protein. The sample has fewer than 200,000 distinct CDR3 sequences, 20% to 25% seen once; the top ten hold about 25%. Trimming left V 1 base short and J 1 base short, with 13 bases between. This CDR3 has 16 amino acids. The germline V gene has CDR1 SGHVS and CDR2 FNYEAQ. The sequencing used CD8+ T cells from cultured PBMCs, collected from culture after CMV antigen stimulation. The chain recombines TRBV7-6 with TRBJ2-5; TRBD2 is a possible D gene (5 bases). This sequence was found in a human donor in good health (CMV status not recorded). Some clones in this sample may be carry-over from other donors' samples. CDR3 in DNA: TGTGCCAGCAGCTTAGTAGGGCGGAGGTCCCAAGAGACCCAGTACTTC. It codes for CASSLVGRRSQETQYF.